This record covers a single T cell receptor beta chain. As yet, its antigen is unknown. This entry belongs to a study of T cells expressing NK-cell markers. As for the study in general: Beta-chain profiling covered CD3+CD56+NKG2C+, CD3+CD56+NKG2C- and CD3+CD56-NKG2C+ sorted subsets.

The CDR3 length is 13 residues. With UMIs, 5'RACE template switching was used to make TCR beta cDNA. TCRdb reprocessed the 5' RACE reads and stores each CDR3 protein as one record, lacking DNA. The sample table includes 250,000 to 300,000 distinct CDR3 sequences. Whole-study findings and limits: No clear determination of HCMV specificity was made for expanded NKG2C+ T cell clones. Leadership of the CD3+CD56-NKG2C+ fraction also belonged to these clonotypes in a handful of donors.

This clonotype was sampled from a man between 18 and 29 years old in good health. The rearrangement links TRBV12-3 or TRBV12-4 to TRBJ1-1. What was sequenced was blood T cells: a sorted CD56 or NKG2C T cell subset, CD4+ or CD8+ T cells, or bulk PBMC T cells (not recorded which). The CDR3 loop is CASSLGTAGFAFF.